The clone carrying this T cell receptor (beta chain) occurred once. The antigen is not known. Every donor, a Caucasian adult, lived in Nashville, Tennessee. Germline V gene lookup returns CDR1 SGHNT and CDR2 YYREEE (reference sequence). The length of the CDR3 is 15 residues. V shed 4 bases, J shed 4 bases, and the junction held 8 bases outside the gene matches. This entry comes from a study of shared clonotypes between healthy human individuals. Study-level background: Used for every donor were three CD4 naive, three CD4 memory, two CD8 naive and one CD8 memory plate. General study points: Researchers sampled only blood; tissue repertoires likely differ.

Splitting of each subset's genomic DNA was done evenly across several immunoSEQ plates. TCRdb keeps only in-frame clones here, not all; method: immunoSEQ multiplex PCR. The sample has 2 million to 2.5 million clones, 92% seen once. The rearrangement joins TRBV5-4 to TRBJ1-2, with 9 bases matching TRBD1. The sequenced material came from naive CD4+ T cells from PBMCs. The sample's subset: CD45RA+ positively selected. The receptor's source is a man aged 18 to 29 in good health. Some clones in this sample may be carry-over from other donors' samples. CDR3 in DNA: TGTGCCAGCAGCCTCCGCGGGACAGGGTTCTATGGCTACACCTTC. Its protein product is CASSLRGTGFYGYTF.